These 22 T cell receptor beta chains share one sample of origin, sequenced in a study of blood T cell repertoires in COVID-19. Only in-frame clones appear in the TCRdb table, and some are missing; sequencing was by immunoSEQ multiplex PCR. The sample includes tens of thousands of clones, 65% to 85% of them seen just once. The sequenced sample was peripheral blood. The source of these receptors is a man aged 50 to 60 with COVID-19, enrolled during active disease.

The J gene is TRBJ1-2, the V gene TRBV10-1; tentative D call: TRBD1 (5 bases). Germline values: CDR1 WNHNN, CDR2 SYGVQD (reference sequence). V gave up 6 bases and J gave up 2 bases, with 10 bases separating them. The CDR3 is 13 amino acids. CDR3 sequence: CASSPGHNYGYTF. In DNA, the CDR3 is TGCGCCAGCAGCCCCGGACACAACTATGGCTACACCTTC.

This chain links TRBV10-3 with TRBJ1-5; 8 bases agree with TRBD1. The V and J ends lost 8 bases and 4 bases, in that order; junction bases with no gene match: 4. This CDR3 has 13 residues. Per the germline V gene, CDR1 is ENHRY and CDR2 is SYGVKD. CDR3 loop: CAISGTGNQPQHF. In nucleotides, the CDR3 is TGTGCCATCTCGGGGACAGGTAATCAGCCCCAGCATTTT.

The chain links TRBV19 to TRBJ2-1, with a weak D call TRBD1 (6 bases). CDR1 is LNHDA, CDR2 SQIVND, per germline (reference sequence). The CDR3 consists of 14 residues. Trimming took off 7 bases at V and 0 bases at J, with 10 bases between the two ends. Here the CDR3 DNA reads TGTGCCAGTACTGACAGGAGCTCCTACAATGAGCAGTTCTTC. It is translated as CASTDRSSYNEQFF.

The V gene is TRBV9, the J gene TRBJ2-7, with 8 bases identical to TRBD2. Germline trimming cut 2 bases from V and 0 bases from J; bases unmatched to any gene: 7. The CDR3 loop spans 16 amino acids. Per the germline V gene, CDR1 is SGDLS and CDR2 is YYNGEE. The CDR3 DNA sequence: TGTGCCAGCAGCGTTACGAGCGGGGGCTTCTCCTACGAGCAGTACTTC. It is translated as CASSVTSGGFSYEQYF. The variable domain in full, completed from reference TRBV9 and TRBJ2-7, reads DSGVTQTPKHLITATGQRVTLRCSPRSGDLSVYWYQQSLDQGLQFLIQYYNGEERAKGNILERFSAQQFPDLHSELNLSSLELGDSALYFCASSVTSGGFSYEQYFGPGTRLTVT.

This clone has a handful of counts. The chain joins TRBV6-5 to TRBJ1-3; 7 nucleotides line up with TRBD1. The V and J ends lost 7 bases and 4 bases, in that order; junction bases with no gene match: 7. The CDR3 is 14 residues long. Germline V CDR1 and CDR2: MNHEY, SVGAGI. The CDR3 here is CASIETGSGNTIYF. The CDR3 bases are TGTGCCAGCATAGAGACAGGGTCCGGAAACACCATATATTTT.

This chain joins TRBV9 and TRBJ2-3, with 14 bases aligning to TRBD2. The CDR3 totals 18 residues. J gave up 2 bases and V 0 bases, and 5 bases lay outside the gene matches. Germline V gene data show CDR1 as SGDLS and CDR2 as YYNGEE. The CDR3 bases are TGTGCCAGCAGCGTAGAGGGACTAGCGGGAGCCTCCACAGATACGCAGTATTTT. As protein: CASSVEGLAGASTDTQYF.

The CDR3 DNA is TGTGCCATCAGCCGGGGGGTAGCGGGGGGCACAGATACGCAGTATTTT. Protein product: CAISRGVAGGTDTQYF. This sequence joins TRBV10-3 and TRBJ2-3, with 9 bases aligning to TRBD2. J gave up 1 base and V 6 bases, and 8 bases lay outside the gene matches. The germline V gene encodes CDR1 ENHRY and CDR2 SYGVKD. This CDR3 region has 16 residues.

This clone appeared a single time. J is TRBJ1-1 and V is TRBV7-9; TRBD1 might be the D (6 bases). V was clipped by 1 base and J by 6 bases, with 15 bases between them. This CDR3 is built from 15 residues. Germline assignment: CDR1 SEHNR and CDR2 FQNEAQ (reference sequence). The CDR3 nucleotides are TGTGCCAGCAGCTTAGTCAGGGGTAGTATGGCTGAAGCTTTCTTT. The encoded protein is CASSLVRGSMAEAFF.

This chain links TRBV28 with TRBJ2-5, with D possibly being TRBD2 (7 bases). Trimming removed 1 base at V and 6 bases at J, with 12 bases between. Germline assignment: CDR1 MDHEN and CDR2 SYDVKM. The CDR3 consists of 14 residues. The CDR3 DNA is TGTGCCAGCAGTTTATCGGGGGGCCCCAAGACCCAGTACTTC. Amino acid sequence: CASSLSGGPKTQYF.

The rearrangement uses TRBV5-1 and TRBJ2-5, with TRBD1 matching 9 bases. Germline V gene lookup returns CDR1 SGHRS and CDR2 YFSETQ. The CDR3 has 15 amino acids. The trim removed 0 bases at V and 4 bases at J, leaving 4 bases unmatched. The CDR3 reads CASSLAGQGLETQYF. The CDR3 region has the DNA TGCGCCAGCAGCTTGGCCGGACAGGGGCTAGAGACCCAGTACTTC.

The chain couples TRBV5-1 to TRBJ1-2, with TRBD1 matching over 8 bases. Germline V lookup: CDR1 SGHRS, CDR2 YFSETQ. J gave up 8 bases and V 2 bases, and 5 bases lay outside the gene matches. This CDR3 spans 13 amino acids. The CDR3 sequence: CASSFRQGRGYTF. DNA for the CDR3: TGCGCCAGCAGCTTCCGACAGGGGAGAGGCTACACCTTC. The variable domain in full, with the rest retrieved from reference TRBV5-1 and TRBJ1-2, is KAGVTQTPRYLIKTRGQQVTLSCSPISGHRSVSWYQQTPGQGLQFLFEYFSETQRNKGNFPGRFSGRQFSNSRSEMNVSTLELGDSALYLCASSFRQGRGYTFGSGTRLTVV.

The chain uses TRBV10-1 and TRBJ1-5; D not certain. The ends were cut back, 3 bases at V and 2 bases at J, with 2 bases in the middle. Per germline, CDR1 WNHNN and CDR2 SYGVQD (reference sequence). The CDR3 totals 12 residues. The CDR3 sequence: CASSDGNQPQHF. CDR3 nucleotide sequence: TGCGCCAGCAGTGACGGCAATCAGCCCCAGCATTTT.

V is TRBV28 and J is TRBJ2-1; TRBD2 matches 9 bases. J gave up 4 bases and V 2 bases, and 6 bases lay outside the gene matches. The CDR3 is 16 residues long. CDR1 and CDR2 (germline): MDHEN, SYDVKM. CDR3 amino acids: CASSLISSGGYNEQFF. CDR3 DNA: TGTGCCAGCAGTTTAATCTCCAGCGGGGGGTACAATGAGCAGTTCTTC.

CDR3 nucleotides: TGTGCCAGCAGCTATAGCGGGAGTGTCGGAGAGACCCAGTACTTC. This codes for CASSYSGSVGETQYF. The rearrangement joins TRBV7-3 to TRBJ2-5; 9 bases agree with TRBD2. This CDR3 is built from 15 residues. CDR1 is SGHTA and CDR2 is FQGTGA in the germline V gene. Germline trimming cut 4 bases from V and 4 bases from J; bases unmatched to any gene: 7.

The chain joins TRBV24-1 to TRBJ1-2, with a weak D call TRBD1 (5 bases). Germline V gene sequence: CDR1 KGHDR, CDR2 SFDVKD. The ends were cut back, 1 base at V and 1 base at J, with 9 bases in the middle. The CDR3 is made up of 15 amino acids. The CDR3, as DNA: TGTGCCACCAGTGATTTCGCAACAGGTAACTATGGCTACACCTTC. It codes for CATSDFATGNYGYTF.

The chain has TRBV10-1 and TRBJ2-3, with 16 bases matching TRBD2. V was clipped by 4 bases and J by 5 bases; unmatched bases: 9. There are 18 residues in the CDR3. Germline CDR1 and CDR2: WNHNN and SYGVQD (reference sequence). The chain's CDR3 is CASSGPGTSGRALDTQYF. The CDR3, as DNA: TGCGCCAGCAGTGGCCCCGGGACTAGCGGGAGGGCCCTAGATACGCAGTATTTT.

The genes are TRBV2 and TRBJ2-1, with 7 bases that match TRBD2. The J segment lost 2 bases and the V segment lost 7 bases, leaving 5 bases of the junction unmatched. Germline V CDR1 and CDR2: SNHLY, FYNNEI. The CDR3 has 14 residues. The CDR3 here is CASTGLAAYNEQFF. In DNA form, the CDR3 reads TGTGCCAGCACTGGTCTAGCGGCCTACAATGAGCAGTTCTTC.

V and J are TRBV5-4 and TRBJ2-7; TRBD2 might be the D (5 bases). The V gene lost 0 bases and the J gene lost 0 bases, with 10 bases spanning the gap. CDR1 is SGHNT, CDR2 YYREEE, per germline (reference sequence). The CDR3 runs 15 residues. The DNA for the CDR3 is TGTGCCAGCAGCTTGGGCCCGGGAAGCTCCTACGAGCAGTACTTC. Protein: CASSLGPGSSYEQYF.

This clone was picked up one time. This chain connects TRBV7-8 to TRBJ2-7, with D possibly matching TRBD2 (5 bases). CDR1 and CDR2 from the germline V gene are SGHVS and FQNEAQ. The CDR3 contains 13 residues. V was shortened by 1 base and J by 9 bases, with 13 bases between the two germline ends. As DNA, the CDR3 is TGTGCCAGCAGCTTAGTCCCTCAAGGAGGGCAGTACTTC. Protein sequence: CASSLVPQGGQYF.

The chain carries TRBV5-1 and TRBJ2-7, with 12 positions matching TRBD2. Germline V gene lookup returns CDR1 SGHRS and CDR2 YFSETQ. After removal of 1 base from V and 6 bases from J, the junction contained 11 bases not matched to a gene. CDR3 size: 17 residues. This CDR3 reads CASSLRKLAGGGSEQYF. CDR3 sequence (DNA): TGCGCCAGCAGCTTGAGAAAACTAGCGGGGGGCGGGTCCGAGCAGTACTTC.

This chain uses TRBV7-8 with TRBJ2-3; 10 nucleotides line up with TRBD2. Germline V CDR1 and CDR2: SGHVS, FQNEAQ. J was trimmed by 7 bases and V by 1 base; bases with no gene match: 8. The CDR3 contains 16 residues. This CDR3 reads CASSLVALAGANTQYF. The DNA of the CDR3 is TGTGCCAGCAGCTTAGTGGCTCTAGCGGGAGCGAATACGCAGTATTTT.

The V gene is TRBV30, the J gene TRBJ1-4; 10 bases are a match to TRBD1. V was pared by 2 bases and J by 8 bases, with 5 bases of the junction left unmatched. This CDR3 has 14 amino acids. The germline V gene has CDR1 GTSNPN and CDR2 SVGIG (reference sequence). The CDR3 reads CAWSSGTGAEKLFF. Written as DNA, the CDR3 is TGTGCCTGGAGTTCCGGGACAGGGGCCGAAAAACTGTTTTTT.